Listed below are T cell receptor beta chains from one sample, sequenced in a study of beta chain features in type 1 diabetes. TCRdb keeps only in-frame clones here, not all; method: immunoSEQ multiplex PCR. Here the sample spans a few hundred thousand clones, approximately 15% being singletons. The sequenced sample consisted of naive CD4+ T cells from blood. The receptor set was obtained from a man younger than 40 with type 1 diabetes. CDR3s include the opening cysteine and the closing phenylalanine or tryptophan. A D gene is named only where the DNA matches it firmly. Part of the rows lack a size; the others show once, few, many or a class for expanded clones.

J | length | V | size | D | DNA | CDR3
TRBJ2-1 | 15 | TRBV5-1 | - | - | TGCGCCAGCAGCTTGGGGACGGGAAAATACAATGAGCAGTTCTTC | CASSLGTGKYNEQFF
TRBJ2-1 | 15 | TRBV4-1 | - | - | TGCGCCAGCAGCCAAGAAGGGGTCCAGGTGGATGAGCAGTTCTTC | CASSQEGVQVDEQFF
TRBJ2-5 | 13 | TRBV19 | - | - | TGTGCCAGTAGCTCGGACAGCCAAGAGACCCAGTACTTC | CASSSDSQETQYF
TRBJ1-1 | 12 | TRBV30 | - | - | TGTGCCTGGATGCGGGCTGGGACTGAAGCTTTCTTT | CAWMRAGTEAFF
TRBJ2-2 | 12 | TRBV6-5 | - | - | TGTGCCACCAATCGCGGGGCCGGGGAGCTGTTTTTT | CATNRGAGELFF
TRBJ2-7 | 13 | TRBV7-9 | - | - | TGTGCCAGCAGCTTAGTTATTTCCTACGAGCAGTACTTC | CASSLVISYEQYF
TRBJ2-7 | 14 | TRBV7-2 | few | - | TGTGCCAGCAGCCTGGGACATTCCAGCCTCGAGCAGTACTTC | CASSLGHSSLEQYF
TRBJ1-4 | 14 | TRBV7-9 | few | - | TGTGCCAGCAGCCGAGGGCAGGACGGCGAAAAACTGTTTTTT | CASSRGQDGEKLFF
TRBJ2-3 | 14 | TRBV6-5 | - | TRBD1 | TGTGCCACCAAGCCTACAGGGGTAACAGATACGCAGTATTTT | CATKPTGVTDTQYF
TRBJ1-2 | 15 | TRBV7-9 | few | - | TGTGCCAGCAGCATCCCGACGGGAGGATGGGTGGGCTACACCTTC | CASSIPTGGWVGYTF
TRBJ1-6 | 16 | TRBV28 | - | TRBD1 | TGTGCCAGCAGTCTGATGGGGACAGGGCATAATTCACCCCTCCACTTT | CASSLMGTGHNSPLHF
TRBJ2-3 | 18 | TRBV4-1 | - | TRBD1 | TGCGCCAGCAGCCCTTACCCCGGGACAGGGGTCAACACAGATACGCAGTATTTT | CASSPYPGTGVNTDTQYF
TRBJ1-2 | 15 | TRBV27 | - | TRBD1 | TGTGCCAGCAGCCGCCAGGGGGGCGCCAACTATGGCTACACCTTC | CASSRQGGANYGYTF
TRBJ1-6 | 13 | TRBV30 | few | - | TGTGCCTGGACGGGAGTGGGGAATTCACCCCTCCACTTT | CAWTGVGNSPLHF
TRBJ2-7 | 14 | TRBV4-1 | few | TRBD2 | TGCGCCAGCAGCCAAGCTGGACTAGCCGATGAGCAGTACTTC | CASSQAGLADEQYF
TRBJ2-1 | 14 | TRBV7-9 | few | - | TGTGCCAGCAGCAAAGAGGCGACTTACAATGAGCAGTTCTTC | CASSKEATYNEQFF
TRBJ2-2 | 15 | TRBV30 | - | - | TGTGCCTGGAGTGTGGGGCAAACGAACACCGGGGAGCTGTTTTTT | CAWSVGQTNTGELFF
TRBJ1-1 | 13 | TRBV29-1 | few | - | TGCAGCGTTGAAGTCGGGCAGGGGACTGAAGCTTTCTTT | CSVEVGQGTEAFF
TRBJ1-1 | 12 | TRBV29-1 | few | - | TGCAGCGTTGTAGGGGGGAACACTGAAGCTTTCTTT | CSVVGGNTEAFF
TRBJ2-2 | 15 | TRBV6-1 | few | - | TGTGCCAGCAGTGAAGCGGGAGCGAACACCGGGGAGCTGTTTTTT | CASSEAGANTGELFF
TRBJ2-7 | 13 | TRBV29-1 | - | TRBD1 | TGCAGCGTTGGACAGGGGGCCACAAACGAGCAGTACTTC | CSVGQGATNEQYF
TRBJ1-5 | 17 | TRBV9 | - | - | TGTGCCACCCTTTTGGACATACGGGTGGATAGCAATCAGCCCCAGCATTTT | CATLLDIRVDSNQPQHF
TRBJ2-3 | 18 | TRBV15 | - | - | TGTGCCACCAGCGGGAATCCCTACAAAACTAGGAGCACAGATACGCAGTATTTT | CATSGNPYKTRSTDTQYF
TRBJ2-7 | 13 | TRBV10-2 | - | - | TGCGCCACCCTTGGGCAGGATGGCTACGAGCAGTACTTC | CATLGQDGYEQYF
TRBJ2-7 | 13 | TRBV25-1 | few | - | TGTGCCAGCAGTGGGCAGAACTCCTACGAGCAGTACTTC | CASSGQNSYEQYF
TRBJ2-1 | 14 | TRBV5-1 | - | TRBD2 | TGCGCCAGCAGCTTCCCGGGGGGGCAAAATGAGCAGTTCTTC | CASSFPGGQNEQFF
TRBJ1-6 | 14 | TRBV6-5 | - | - | TGTGCCAGCAGTTACGTTCTTCCCGGGGCACCCCTCCACTTT | CASSYVLPGAPLHF
TRBJ1-4 | 16 | TRBV18 | few | - | TGTGCCAGCTCATCATCCACGTTACAGGGTGGTGAAAAACTGTTTTTT | CASSSSTLQGGEKLFF
TRBJ2-7 | 16 | TRBV19 | few | TRBD1 | TGTGCCAGTAGACCTAATTCCGGGACAGGGACCTACGAGCAGTACTTC | CASRPNSGTGTYEQYF
TRBJ2-7 | 15 | TRBV18 | few | TRBD1 | TGTGCCAGCTCTCGACAGGGGGCTCAGGACTACGAGCAGTACTTC | CASSRQGAQDYEQYF
TRBJ1-2 | 15 | TRBV6-5 | - | TRBD1 | TGTGCCAGCAGATACAGGGGGCCCTCTAACTATGGCTACACCTTC | CASRYRGPSNYGYTF
TRBJ2-2 | 12 | TRBV19 | few | - | TGTGCCAGTAGGCCGCGCTCCGGGGAGCTGTTTTTT | CASRPRSGELFF
TRBJ2-7 | 15 | TRBV30 | - | TRBD1 | TGTGCCTGGAGTGTTGGAAGGACAGGCACCTACGAGCAGTACTTC | CAWSVGRTGTYEQYF
TRBJ2-3 | 14 | TRBV5-4 | few | TRBD2 | TGTGCCAGCAGTTCTAGCGGGTCCACAGATACGCAGTATTTT | CASSSSGSTDTQYF
TRBJ1-5 | 13 | TRBV19 | - | - | TGTGCCAGTAGTCGGGGTTACAGGGTTAATGAGCATTTT | CASSRGYRVNEHF
TRBJ2-5 | 14 | TRBV6-1 | - | - | TGTGCCAGCGAGGACTCCTGGTACCAAGAGACCCAGTACTTC | CASEDSWYQETQYF
TRBJ2-7 | 13 | TRBV10-1 | - | - | TGCGCCAGCAGTGAGTCGGGCAGATACGAGCAGTACTTC | CASSESGRYEQYF
TRBJ1-6 | 15 | TRBV6-5 | - | - | TGTGCCAGCAGTTACTCGCCGGACCCGGGATCACCCCTCCACTTT | CASSYSPDPGSPLHF
TRBJ1-1 | 16 | TRBV18 | - | - | TGTGCCAGCTCGCAGGACACTGTGCCCCTGAACACTGAAGCTTTCTTT | CASSQDTVPLNTEAFF
TRBJ1-2 | 13 | TRBV10-3 | - | TRBD1 | TGTGCCATCAGTGGGGGACAGGGCTATGGCTACACCTTC | CAISGGQGYGYTF
TRBJ1-1 | 13 | TRBV11-2 | - | - | TGTGCCAGCAGCTCCAGGTTGAACACTGAAGCTTTCTTT | CASSSRLNTEAFF
TRBJ2-2 | 15 | TRBV9 | few | - | TGTGCCAGCAGCGTAGGAGGAGCGAACACCGGGGAGCTGTTTTTT | CASSVGGANTGELFF
TRBJ2-3 | 14 | TRBV30 | few | TRBD2 | TGTGCCTGGAGTATGGCGGGAGGAGCAGATACGCAGTATTTT | CAWSMAGGADTQYF
TRBJ2-7 | 12 | TRBV19 | - | - | TGTGCCAGTAGTCGTTCCCCCTACGAGCAGTACTTC | CASSRSPYEQYF
TRBJ2-7 | 15 | TRBV18 | few | - | TGTGCCAGCTCACCGGGGGCCCCGAACCTTTACGAGCAGTACTTC | CASSPGAPNLYEQYF
TRBJ1-6 | 18 | TRBV11-3 | - | TRBD1 | TGTGCCAGCAGCAAAAGGACAGGGGGCGCTTCCTATAATTCACCCCTCCACTTT | CASSKRTGGASYNSPLHF
TRBJ1-1 | 14 | TRBV5-1 | - | - | TGCGCCAGCAGCTTGGGGATCAGGGTGGCTGAAGCTTTCTTT | CASSLGIRVAEAFF
TRBJ2-1 | 18 | TRBV19 | once | - | TGTGCCAGTAGTATCCGGCCGTCGTGGGAGGAATACTACAATGAGCAGTTCTTC | CASSIRPSWEEYYNEQFF